This entry features one TCR beta chain sequence. This specimen belongs to a study of shared clonotypes between healthy human individuals. The V segment lost 5 bases and the J segment 6 bases; nucleotides outside the gene matches: 8. The V gene's germline CDR1 is MDHEN and CDR2 SYDVKM. This CDR3 comprises 15 residues. This table comes from immunoSEQ multiplex PCR, and its TCRdb copy is limited to in-frame clones, with some not included. The sample carries about 510,000 clones, 79% recorded once. This chain connects TRBV28 to TRBJ1-4; 8 bases align to TRBD1. The sample taken for sequencing was PBMCs. The sequence derives from a woman aged 40 to 55 in good health. Some clones in this sample may be carry-over from other donors' samples. This CDR3 reads CASSIYRGWDEKLFF. In nucleotides, the CDR3 is TGTGCCAGCAGTATCTACAGGGGGTGGGATGAAAAACTGTTTTTT.